This T cell receptor (beta chain) comes out of a study of control samples from healthy donors and cancer patients. This clone was detected a few times. Germline CDR1 reads MNHEY; CDR2 reads SMNVEV (reference sequence). The CDR3 consists of 13 residues. V was pared by 2 bases and J by 3 bases, with 8 bases between. Clones were read by immunoSEQ multiplex PCR, and TCRdb kept only the in-frame ones, dropping some. Here the sample spans more than 140,000 clones, roughly 89% being singletons. The V and J genes are TRBV27 and TRBJ2-7; no reliable D call. The receptor's source is a man aged 18 to 30 in good health. The sample consisted of blood. The DNA for the CDR3 is TGTGCCAGCAGTTTAAGTGAAGGCTACGAGCAGTACTTC. It translates to CASSLSEGYEQYF.